The 10 T cell receptor beta chains below all came from one sample that was sequenced in a study of T cell responses to AZD1222 COVID-19 vaccine. The repertoire was sequenced with immunoSEQ multiplex PCR; TCRdb's copy has only in-frame clones and lacks some. The repertoire includes around 150,000 clones, approximately 92% of them detected once, and more than 3% sits in the top ten. The material was peripheral blood, obtained 28 days after the second AZD1222 dose. The receptors here all came from an adult who received the AZD1222 COVID-19 vaccine.

The chain carries TRBV4-1 and TRBJ2-2; 7 bases map to TRBD1. There are 13 residues in the CDR3. The V and J ends lost 2 bases and 7 bases, in that order; junction bases with no gene match: 1. The germline CDR1 and CDR2 sequences are MGHRA and YSYEKL. CDR3 region: CASSQTGVGELFF. The CDR3 DNA reads as TGCGCCAGCAGCCAAACAGGGGTCGGGGAGCTGTTTTTT.

The chain links TRBV4-2 to TRBJ1-4; 7 bases agree with TRBD1. V lost 3 bases to trimming and J lost 0 bases; unmatched junction nucleotides: 13. The CDR3 has 19 amino acids. The germline V gene has CDR1 LGHNA and CDR2 YNFKEQ. CDR3 amino acids: CASSQPRGRAIATNEKLFF. The CDR3 bases are TGTGCCAGCAGCCAGCCGAGGGGGCGGGCAATTGCAACTAATGAAAAACTGTTTTTT.

The chain has TRBV27 and TRBJ2-7; the D is unclear. Per germline, CDR1 MNHEY and CDR2 SMNVEV (reference sequence). V gave up 4 bases and J gave up 3 bases, with 13 bases separating them. There are 14 residues in the CDR3. The CDR3 here is CASSSSVNYYEQYF. The DNA of the CDR3 is TGTGCCAGCAGTTCATCGGTCAACTACTACGAGCAGTACTTC.

The CDR3, as DNA: TGCGCCAGCAGTGAGAGGACAGGGGATGAAGCTTTCTTT. It translates to CASSERTGDEAFF. The chain has TRBV10-1 and TRBJ1-1; 9 bases fit TRBD1. The germline CDR1 and CDR2 sequences are WNHNN and SYGVQD (reference sequence). The J segment lost 7 bases and the V segment lost 2 bases, leaving 2 bases of the junction unmatched. CDR3 length: 13 amino acids.

The J gene is TRBJ2-5, the V gene TRBV6-2 or TRBV6-3, with 7 nucleotides matching TRBD2. There are 14 residues in the CDR3. The germline V gene has CDR1 MNHEY and CDR2 SVGEGT. With 2 bases clipped from V and 4 bases from J, the junction kept 4 bases outside the gene matches. CDR3 loop: CASSYGLVSETQYF. As DNA, the CDR3 is TGTGCCAGCAGTTACGGACTAGTCTCAGAGACCCAGTACTTC.

This rearrangement joins TRBV6-5 to TRBJ1-5; tentatively, D is TRBD1 (5 bases). Germline assignment: CDR1 MNHEY and CDR2 SVGAGI. This CDR3 spans 15 amino acids. Deletions cut 5 bases from V and 0 bases from J, with 11 bases between. The CDR3 region has the DNA TGTGCCAGCAGTCAGGGCAGCTATAGCAATCAGCCCCAGCATTTT. This codes for CASSQGSYSNQPQHF.

In this sample, this clone turned up a few times. This chain joins TRBV7-9 and TRBJ2-7; D is possibly TRBD2 (6 bases). Germline values: CDR1 SEHNR, CDR2 FQNEAQ (reference sequence). The length of the CDR3 is 19 residues. Trimming took 1 base from V and 3 from J, leaving 25 bases between them. CDR3 DNA sequence: TGTGCCAGCAGCTTAGAGGCGGGACTCGGACTCCCCTCCGGCTACGAGCAGTACTTC. It is translated as CASSLEAGLGLPSGYEQYF.

The chain recombines TRBV6-5 with TRBJ1-1; 8 bases align to TRBD1. The CDR3 totals 12 residues. Germline assignment: CDR1 MNHEY and CDR2 SVGAGI. V was clipped by 2 bases and J by 11 bases; unmatched bases: 4. The CDR3 here is CASSYGQGSAFF. The CDR3 bases are TGTGCCAGCAGTTACGGACAGGGTTCCGCTTTCTTT.

The rearrangement links TRBV7-3 to TRBJ2-1; D gene uncertain. This CDR3 is 12 amino acids long. Germline V lookup: CDR1 SGHTA, CDR2 FQGTGA. Between the trimmed V and J ends, which lost 9 bases and 3 bases, there was a span of 9 bases. CDR3 DNA: TGTGCCAGTGGTGCCAGCTACAATGAGCAGTTCTTC. Its protein product is CASGASYNEQFF.

The rearrangement joins TRBV5-1 to TRBJ1-1; the match to TRBD1 covers 7 bases. Trimming at V came to 6 bases and at J to 3 bases, leaving 14 bases not matched to a gene. The CDR3 spans 16 residues. The V gene's germline CDR1 is SGHRS and CDR2 YFSETQ. The CDR3 reads CASTATDGTEYTEAFF. The CDR3 DNA reads TGCGCCAGCACGGCGACGGACGGGACAGAATACACTGAAGCTTTCTTT.